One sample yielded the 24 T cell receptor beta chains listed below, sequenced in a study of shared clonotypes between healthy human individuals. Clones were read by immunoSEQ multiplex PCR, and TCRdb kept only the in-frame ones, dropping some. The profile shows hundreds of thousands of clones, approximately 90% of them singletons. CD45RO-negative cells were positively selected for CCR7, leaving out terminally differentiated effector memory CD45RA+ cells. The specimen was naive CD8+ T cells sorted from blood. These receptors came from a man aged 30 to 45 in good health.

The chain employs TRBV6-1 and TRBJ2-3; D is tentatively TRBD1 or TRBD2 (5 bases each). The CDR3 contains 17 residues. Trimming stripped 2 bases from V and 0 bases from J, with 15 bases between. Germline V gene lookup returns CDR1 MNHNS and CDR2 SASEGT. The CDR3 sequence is CASSESSRGSSTDTQYF. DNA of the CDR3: TGTGCCAGCAGTGAATCCAGTCGGGGCAGTAGCACAGATACGCAGTATTTT.

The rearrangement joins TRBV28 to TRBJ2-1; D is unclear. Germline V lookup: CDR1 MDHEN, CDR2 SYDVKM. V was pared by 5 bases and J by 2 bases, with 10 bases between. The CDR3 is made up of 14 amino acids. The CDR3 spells CASSGELAYNEQFF. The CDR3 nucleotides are TGTGCCAGCAGTGGAGAGCTGGCCTACAATGAGCAGTTCTTC. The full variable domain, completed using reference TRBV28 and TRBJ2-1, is DVKVTQSSRYLVKRTGEKVFLECVQDMDHENMFWYRQDPGLGLRLIYFSYDVKMKEKGDIPEGYSVSREKKERFSLILESASTNQTSMYLCASSGELAYNEQFFGPGTRLTVL.

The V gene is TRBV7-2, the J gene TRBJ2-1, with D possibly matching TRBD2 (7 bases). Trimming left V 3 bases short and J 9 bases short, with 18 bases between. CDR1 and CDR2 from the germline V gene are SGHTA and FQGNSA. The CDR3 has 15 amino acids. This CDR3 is CASSLGEGVMGEQFF. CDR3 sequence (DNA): TGTGCCAGCAGCTTGGGGGAGGGGGTGATGGGTGAGCAGTTCTTC.

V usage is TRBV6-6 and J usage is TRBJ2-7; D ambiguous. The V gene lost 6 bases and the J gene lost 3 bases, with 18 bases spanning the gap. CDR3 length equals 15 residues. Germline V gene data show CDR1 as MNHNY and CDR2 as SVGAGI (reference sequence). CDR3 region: CASSDIVGNGYEQYF. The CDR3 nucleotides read TGTGCCAGCAGCGACATAGTGGGCAATGGCTACGAGCAGTACTTC.

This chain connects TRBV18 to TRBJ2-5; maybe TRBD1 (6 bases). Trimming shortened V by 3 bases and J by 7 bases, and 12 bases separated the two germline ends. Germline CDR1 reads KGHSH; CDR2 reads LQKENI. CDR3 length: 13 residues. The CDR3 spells CASSPTGPGTQYF. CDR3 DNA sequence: TGTGCCAGCTCACCCACAGGGCCGGGGACCCAGTACTTC.

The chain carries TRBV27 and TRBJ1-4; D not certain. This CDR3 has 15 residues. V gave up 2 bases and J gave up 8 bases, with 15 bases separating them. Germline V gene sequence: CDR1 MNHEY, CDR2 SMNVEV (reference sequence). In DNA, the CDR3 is TGTGCCAGCAGTTTAAGGCAAGTCGGAGTGGAAAAACTGTTTTTT. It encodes CASSLRQVGVEKLFF. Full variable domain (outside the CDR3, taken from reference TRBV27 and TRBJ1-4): EAQVTQNPRYLITVTGKKLTVTCSQNMNHEYMSWYRQDPGLGLRQIYYSMNVEVTDKGDVPEGYKVSRKEKRNFPLILESPSPNQTSLYFCASSLRQVGVEKLFFGSGTQLSVL.

The CDR3 nucleotides read TGTGCCAGCAGCGTAGAAAGGGATGAGCAGTTCTTC. It is translated as CASSVERDEQFF. The chain has TRBV9 and TRBJ2-1; D call uncertain. Germline CDR1 reads SGDLS; CDR2 reads YYNGEE. The CDR3 is made up of 12 amino acids. Trimming left V 0 bases short and J 8 bases short, with 6 bases between.

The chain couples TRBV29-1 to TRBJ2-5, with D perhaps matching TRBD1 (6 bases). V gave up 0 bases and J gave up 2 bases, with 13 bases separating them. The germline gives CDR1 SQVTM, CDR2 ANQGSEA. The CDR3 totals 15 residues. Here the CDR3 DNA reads TGCAGCGTTGAAGATCTTCGCCAGGGGCAAGAGACCCAGTACTTC. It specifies CSVEDLRQGQETQYF.

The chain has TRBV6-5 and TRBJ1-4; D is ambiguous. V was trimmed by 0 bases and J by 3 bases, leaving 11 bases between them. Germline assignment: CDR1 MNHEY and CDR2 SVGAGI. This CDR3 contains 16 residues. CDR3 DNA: TGTGCCAGCAGTTACTCTTGGGGTTCGGCTAATGAAAAACTGTTTTTT. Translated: CASSYSWGSANEKLFF.

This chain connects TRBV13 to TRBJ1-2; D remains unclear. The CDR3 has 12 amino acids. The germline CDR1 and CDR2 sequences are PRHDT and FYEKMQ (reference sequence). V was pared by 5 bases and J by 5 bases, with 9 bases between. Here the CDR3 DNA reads TGTGCCAGCAGCCCGGGGATATATGGCTACACCTTC. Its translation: CASSPGIYGYTF.

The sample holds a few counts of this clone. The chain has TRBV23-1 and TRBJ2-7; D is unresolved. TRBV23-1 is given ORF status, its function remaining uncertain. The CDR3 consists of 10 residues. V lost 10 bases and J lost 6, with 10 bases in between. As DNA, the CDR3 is TGCGCCATAGATCGTCTCGAGCAGTACTTC. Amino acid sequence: CAIDRLEQYF.

The CDR3 nucleotides are TGTGCCAGCAGCCAAAAACTAGCGGGAGAATCCTTCTACGAGCAGTACTTC. Protein sequence: CASSQKLAGESFYEQYF. This chain connects TRBV7-9 to TRBJ2-7; 11 bases line up with TRBD2. V was clipped by 5 bases and J by 3 bases; unmatched bases: 12. Germline V gene sequence: CDR1 SEHNR, CDR2 FQNEAQ (reference sequence). The CDR3 is made up of 17 amino acids.

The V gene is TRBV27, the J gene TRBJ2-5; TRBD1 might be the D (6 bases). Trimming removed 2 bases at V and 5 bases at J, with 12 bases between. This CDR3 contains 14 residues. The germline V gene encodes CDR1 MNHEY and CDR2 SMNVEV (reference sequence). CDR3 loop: CASSLQGRAETQYF. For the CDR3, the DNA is TGTGCCAGCAGTTTACAGGGGAGAGCGGAGACCCAGTACTTC.

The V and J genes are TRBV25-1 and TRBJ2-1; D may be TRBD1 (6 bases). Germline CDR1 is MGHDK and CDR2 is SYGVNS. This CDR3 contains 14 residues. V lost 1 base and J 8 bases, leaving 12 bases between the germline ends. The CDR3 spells CASSESGRGDEQFF. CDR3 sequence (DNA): TGTGCCAGCAGTGAATCCGGCAGGGGTGATGAGCAGTTCTTC.

The DNA of the CDR3 is TGTGCCAGCAGTGGGACTAGCGAAAACACAGATACGCAGTATTTT. The encoded protein is CASSGTSENTDTQYF. This chain connects TRBV6-6 to TRBJ2-3; 10 bases line up with TRBD2. V lost 5 bases and J lost 2; bases outside the gene matches: 4. From germline, CDR1 is MNHNY and CDR2 SVGAGI (reference sequence). CDR3 size: 15 residues.

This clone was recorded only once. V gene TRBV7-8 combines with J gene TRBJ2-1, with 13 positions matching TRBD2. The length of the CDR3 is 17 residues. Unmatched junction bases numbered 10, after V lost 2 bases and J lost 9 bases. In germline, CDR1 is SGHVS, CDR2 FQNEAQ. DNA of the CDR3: TGTGCCAGCAGCTTACAAGAAAGGACTAGCGGGAGTGGTGAGCAGTTCTTC. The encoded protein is CASSLQERTSGSGEQFF.

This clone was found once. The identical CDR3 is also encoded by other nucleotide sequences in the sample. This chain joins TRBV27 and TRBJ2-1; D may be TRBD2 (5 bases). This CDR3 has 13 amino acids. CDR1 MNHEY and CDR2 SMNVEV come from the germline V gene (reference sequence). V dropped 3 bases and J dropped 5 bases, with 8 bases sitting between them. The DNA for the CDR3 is TGTGCCAGCAGTTTCTCGGGGAACAATGAGCAGTTCTTC. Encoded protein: CASSFSGNNEQFF.

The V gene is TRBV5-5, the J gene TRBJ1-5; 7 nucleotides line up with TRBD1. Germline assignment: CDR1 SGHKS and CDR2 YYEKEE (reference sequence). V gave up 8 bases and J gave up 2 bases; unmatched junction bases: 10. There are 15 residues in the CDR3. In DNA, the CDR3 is TGTGCCAGTGAACAGGGGTCAGATCGCAATCAGCCCCAGCATTTT. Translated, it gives CASEQGSDRNQPQHF.

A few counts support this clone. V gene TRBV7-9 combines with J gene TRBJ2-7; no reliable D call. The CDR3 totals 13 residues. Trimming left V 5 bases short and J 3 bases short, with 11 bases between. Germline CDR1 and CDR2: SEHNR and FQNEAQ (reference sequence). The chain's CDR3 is CASSAQADYEQYF. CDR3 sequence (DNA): TGTGCCAGCAGCGCCCAGGCAGACTACGAGCAGTACTTC.

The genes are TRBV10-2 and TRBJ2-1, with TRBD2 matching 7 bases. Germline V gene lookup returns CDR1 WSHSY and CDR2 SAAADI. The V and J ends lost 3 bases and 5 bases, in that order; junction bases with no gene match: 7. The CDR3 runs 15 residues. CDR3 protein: CASSENSGRDNEQFF. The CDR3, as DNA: TGCGCCAGCAGTGAAAATAGCGGGCGCGACAATGAGCAGTTCTTC.

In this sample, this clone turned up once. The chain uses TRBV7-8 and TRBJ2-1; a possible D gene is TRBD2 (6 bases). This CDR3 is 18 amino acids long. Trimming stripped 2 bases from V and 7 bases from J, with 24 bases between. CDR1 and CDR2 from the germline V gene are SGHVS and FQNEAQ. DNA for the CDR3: TGTGCCAGCAGCTTATCTGGGGCGGGGAGACGAAGAGTAAATGAGCAGTTCTTC. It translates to CASSLSGAGRRRVNEQFF.

This chain's CDR3 is CASSEGLNEQFF. The CDR3 region has the DNA TGCGCCAGCAGTGAGGGGCTGAATGAGCAGTTCTTC. V is TRBV10-1 and J is TRBJ2-1; no reliable D call. Germline assignment: CDR1 WNHNN and CDR2 SYGVQD (reference sequence). Trimming left V 2 bases short and J 7 bases short, with 6 bases between. The CDR3 contains 12 residues.

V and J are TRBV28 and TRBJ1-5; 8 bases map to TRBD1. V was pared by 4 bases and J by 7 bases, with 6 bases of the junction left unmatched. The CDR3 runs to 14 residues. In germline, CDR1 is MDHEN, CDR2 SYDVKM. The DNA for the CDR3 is TGTGCCAGCAGTTCTGGACAGGGAGAACAGCCCCAGCATTTT. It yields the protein CASSSGQGEQPQHF.

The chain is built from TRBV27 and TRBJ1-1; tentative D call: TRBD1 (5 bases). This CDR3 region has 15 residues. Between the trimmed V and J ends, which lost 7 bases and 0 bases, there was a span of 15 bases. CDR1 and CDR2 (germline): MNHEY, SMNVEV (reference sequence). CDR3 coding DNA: TGTGCCAGCACCAGTCGAGACAGACTGAACACTGAAGCTTTCTTT. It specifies CASTSRDRLNTEAFF.